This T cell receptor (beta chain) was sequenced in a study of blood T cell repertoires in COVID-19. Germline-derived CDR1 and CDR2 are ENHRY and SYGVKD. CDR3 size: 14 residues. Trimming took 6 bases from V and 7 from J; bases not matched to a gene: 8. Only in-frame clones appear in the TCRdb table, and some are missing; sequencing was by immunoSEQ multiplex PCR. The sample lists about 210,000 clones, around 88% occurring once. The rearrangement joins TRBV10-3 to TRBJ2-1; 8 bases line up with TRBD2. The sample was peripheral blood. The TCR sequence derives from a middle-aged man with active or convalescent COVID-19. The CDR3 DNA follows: TGTGCCATCAGCGTTGGACTAGCCGGTAATGAGCAGTTCTTC. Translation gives CAISVGLAGNEQFF.